A single sample is the source of the 4 T cell receptor beta chains below, sequenced in a study of response to subunit inactivated influenza vaccine. Each CDR3 protein is one row after TCRdb ran MiXCR on the RT-PCR reads. The table has 150,000 to 200,000 distinct CDR3 sequences, around 12% seen once. These same records also appear under a second study, on T cells expressing NK-cell markers. That report adds: The authors generated TCR beta cDNA through 5'RACE template switching with UMIs.

The sample in question was CD8+ T cells sorted from PBMCs, obtained approximately 13 days after vaccination. The origin of the receptors is a man aged 45 to 65 who received an inactivated influenza vaccine.

This clonotype was picked up many times. The chain combines TRBV20-1 with TRBJ1-1; 10 bases line up with TRBD1. The J segment lost 6 bases and the V segment lost 6 bases, leaving 7 bases of the junction unmatched. Germline CDR1 and CDR2: DFQATT and SNEGSKA (reference sequence). The CDR3 is 13 amino acids. CDR3 DNA: TGCAGTGCCTGGGGACAGGGGAGCCCTGAAGCTTTCTTT. This gives the protein CSAWGQGSPEAFF.

The DNA for the CDR3 is TGCGCCAGCAGCCAAGATGGTAGCGGGAGGGCTGGCAATGAGCAGTTCTTC. Residues: CASSQDGSGRAGNEQFF. The gene calls are TRBV4-3 and TRBJ2-1, with 11 bases aligning to TRBD2. The CDR3 consists of 17 residues. Germline-derived CDR1 and CDR2 are LGHNA and YSLEER. The junction had 7 bases not matched to a gene; V was cut back by 0 bases and J by 6 bases.

This clonotype was observed a handful of times. CDR3 bases: TGTGCCTGGGGGGTAGGAGAAAGTGAGCAGTTCTTC. This gives the protein CAWGVGESEQFF. The chain combines TRBV30 with TRBJ2-1; D is undetermined. The CDR3 length is 12 residues. CDR1 and CDR2 from the germline V gene are GTSNPN and SVGIG (reference sequence). V was trimmed by 5 bases and J by 9 bases, leaving 14 bases between them.

This clonotype occurred a few times. J is TRBJ2-1 and V is TRBV7-9; D not resolved. CDR1 SEHNR and CDR2 FQNEAQ come from the germline V gene (reference sequence). This CDR3 comprises 12 residues. V lost 6 bases, J lost 7 bases, and 10 bases lay in between. CDR3 loop: CASRRTGNEQFF. The CDR3 DNA reads as TGTGCCAGCAGACGAACCGGGAATGAGCAGTTCTTC.